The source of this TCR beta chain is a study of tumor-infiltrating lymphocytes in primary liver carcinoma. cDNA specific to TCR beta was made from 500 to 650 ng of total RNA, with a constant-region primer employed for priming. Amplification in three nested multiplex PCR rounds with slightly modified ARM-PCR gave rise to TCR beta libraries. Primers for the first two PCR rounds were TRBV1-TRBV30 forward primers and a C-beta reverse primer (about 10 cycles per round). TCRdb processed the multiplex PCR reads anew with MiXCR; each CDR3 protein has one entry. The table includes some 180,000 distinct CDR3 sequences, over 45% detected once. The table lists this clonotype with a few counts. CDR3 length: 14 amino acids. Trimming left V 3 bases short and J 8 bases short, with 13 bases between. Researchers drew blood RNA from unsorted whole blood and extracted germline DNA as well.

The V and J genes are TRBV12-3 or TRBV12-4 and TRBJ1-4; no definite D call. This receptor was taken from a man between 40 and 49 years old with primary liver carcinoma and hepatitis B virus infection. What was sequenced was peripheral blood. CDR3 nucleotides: TGTGCCAGCAGTTTCAATCGTCCGGGGGAAAAACTGTTTTTT. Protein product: CASSFNRPGEKLFF.